This entry describes one TCR beta chain. The sample originates from a study of metastatic and nonmetastatic thyroid tumors. Study-wide context: Repertoires were compared across blood and tumor or nodule tissue from malignant and benign thyroid patients.

Each patient went into thyroid surgery without having received any treatment. As handled by the study authors: Using the CDR3 differences seen across clinicopathological groups, the authors built a distant-metastasis classifier for papillary thyroid cancer, which was meant to discriminate distant-metastatic patients. TCRdb reprocessed the PCR reads via MiXCR. For this entry, the V and J calls and clone size follow TCRdb and not the study's own pipeline. The table includes around 6,400 clones, around 16% detected once. The V gene lost 2 bases and the J gene lost 1 base, with 9 bases spanning the gap. In germline, CDR1 is SEHNR, CDR2 FQNEAQ (reference sequence). This CDR3 comprises 14 residues.

The chain joins TRBV7-9 to TRBJ2-7; no reliable D call. The sample was tumor tissue. This sequence originates from a male donor with papillary thyroid cancer or a benign thyroid nodule (not recorded which). Some clones in this sample may be carry-over from other donors' samples. CDR3 in DNA: TGTGCCAGCAGCTTAACGGACCCATCCTACGAGCAGTACTTC. As protein: CASSLTDPSYEQYF.